A selection of T cell receptor beta chains follows, all from one sample in a study of T cell responses to AZD1222 COVID-19 vaccine. Data came from immunoSEQ multiplex PCR; TCRdb stores just in-frame clones and leaves some out. Of some 180,000 clones listed, around 94% are singletons. This sample comprised peripheral blood, obtained 28 days after the second dose of the MenACWY control vaccine. All receptors come from an adult who received the MenACWY meningococcal vaccine as a control. Both conserved end residues are part of each CDR3. D genes are given only for firm matches. Some rows mark clone size as missing; the rest say once, few, many or name a class of expanded clone.

. | TRBD1 | TRBJ1-2 | TRBV19 | TGTGCCAGTAGTCCCGGACAGGACAGCGTAGGCTACACCTTC | CASSPGQDSVGYTF
. | TRBD2 | TRBJ2-7 | TRBV28 | TGTGCCAGCAGTTTAAACCTAGCGGGATCCCCCTCCCATTCCGAGCAGTACTTC | CASSLNLAGSPSHSEQYF
. | . | TRBJ1-2 | TRBV10-3 | TGTGCCATCAGTGAGCCCTTTAGGGGACAAAGAGACGGCTATGGCTACACCTTC | CAISEPFRGQRDGYGYTF
. | . | TRBJ2-3 | TRBV9 | TGTGCCAGCAGCGTCTACGGAAGCACAGATACGCAGTATTTT | CASSVYGSTDTQYF
. | TRBD1 | TRBJ1-1 | TRBV7-9 | TGTGCCAGCAGCTCGTCGGGACAGGGTATAGCTTTCTTT | CASSSSGQGIAFF
. | . | TRBJ2-1 | TRBV4-1 | TGCGCCAGCAGCCAAGACCCGGGAGTCCGGGGGAATGAGCAGTTCTTC | CASSQDPGVRGNEQFF
. | . | TRBJ2-1 | TRBV7-2 | TGTGCCAGCAGCCCCGACTGGGTCGGTGAGCAGTTCTTC | CASSPDWVGEQFF
. | TRBD1 | TRBJ1-2 | TRBV28 | TGTGCCAGCAGTACTGCCGGGACAGGGGTTTACTATGGCTACACCTTC | CASSTAGTGVYYGYTF
. | . | TRBJ1-4 | TRBV11-2 | TGTGCCAGCAGCTTAGAACAGAGAAATGAAAAACTGTTTTTT | CASSLEQRNEKLFF
. | TRBD2 | TRBJ2-3 | TRBV19 | TGTGCCAGTAGTAATAGCGGGAGTGCGAATACGCAGTATTTT | CASSNSGSANTQYF
. | TRBD2 | TRBJ2-7 | TRBV7-6 | TGTGCCAGCAGCTCGGGGACTAGCGGGGCCTACGAGCAGTACTTC | CASSSGTSGAYEQYF
. | . | TRBJ2-7 | TRBV18 | TGTGCCAGCTCACCCGTGAAGCGGACTAACTACGAGCAGTACTTC | CASSPVKRTNYEQYF
. | . | TRBJ2-7 | TRBV5-1 | TGCGCCAGCAGCTTAGGGGTAAGCTCCTACGAGCAGTACTTC | CASSLGVSSYEQYF
. | . | TRBJ1-2 | TRBV19 | TGTGCCAGTAGGATGTCAGGGTTTGGCTACACCTTC | CASRMSGFGYTF
. | . | TRBJ2-1 | TRBV13 | TGTGCCAGCAGCCTACTAGTCTACAATGAGCAGTTCTTC | CASSLLVYNEQFF
. | TRBD1 | TRBJ1-1 | TRBV18 | TGTGCCAGCTCACCAAAGAACCCGGGACAGGGGGTGAACACTGAAGCTTTCTTT | CASSPKNPGQGVNTEAFF
. | TRBD2 | TRBJ2-1 | TRBV29-1 | TGCAGCGTTGAAGCGGGAGGGGGGCAGTTCTTC | CSVEAGGGQFF
. | . | TRBJ1-1 | TRBV7-8 | TGTGCCAGCAGCTTAGTAGGGGGTGGTGGGGGTATGAACACTGAAGCTTTCTTT | CASSLVGGGGGMNTEAFF
. | TRBD1 | TRBJ1-2 | TRBV29-1 | TGCAGCGTCGTCAGGGACAGGGACTCACATGGCTACACCTTC | CSVVRDRDSHGYTF
. | . | TRBJ2-1 | TRBV24-1 | TGTGCCACCAGTGACCGGGGAGGCGCCTACAATGAGCAGTTCTTC | CATSDRGGAYNEQFF
. | . | TRBJ1-3 | TRBV30 | TGTGCCTGGGCCTCGAGCTCTGGAAACACCATATATTTT | CAWASSSGNTIYF
. | . | TRBJ1-4 | TRBV9 | TGTGCCAGCAGCCTCACCGGGGGAAGGGAAGGTGCTAATGAAAAACTGTTTTTT | CASSLTGGREGANEKLFF
. | . | TRBJ1-6 | TRBV7-2 | TGTGCCAGCAGCACAGGGCGTAATTCACCCCTCCACTTT | CASSTGRNSPLHF
. | TRBD2 | TRBJ2-1 | TRBV19 | TGTGCCAGTAGTATGGGGGGGACTCGCTACAATGAGCAGTTCTTC | CASSMGGTRYNEQFF
. | TRBD1 | TRBJ1-1 | TRBV5-1 | TGCGCCAGCGAATCAGGGGGGATGCACACTGAAGCTTTCTTT | CASESGGMHTEAFF
many | TRBD1 | TRBJ1-5 | TRBV6-5 | TGTGCCAGCAGCGCAGGGGGTGACTATCAGCCCCAGCATTTT | CASSAGGDYQPQHF
few | . | TRBJ2-2 | TRBV28 | TGTGCCAGCAGGGGCGGAGAAGGGTTCGGGGAGCTGTTTTTT | CASRGGEGFGELFF
. | . | TRBJ1-5 | TRBV24-1 | TGTGCCACCCAAGGGGGGGCGGACAATCAGCCCCAGCATTTT | CATQGGADNQPQHF
. | . | TRBJ2-7 | TRBV24-1 | TGTGCCACCAGTGATCCTGGGACGACGGAACCCTACGAGCAGTACTTC | CATSDPGTTEPYEQYF
. | TRBD1 | TRBJ1-1 | TRBV19 | TGTGCCAGTAGCGCGGGACAGATGAACACTGAAGCTTTCTTT | CASSAGQMNTEAFF
. | . | TRBJ2-7 | TRBV30 | TGTGCCTGGAGTGTACGGGGTCGACTAGCCTACGAGCAGTACTTC | CAWSVRGRLAYEQYF
. | TRBD1 | TRBJ1-5 | TRBV19 | TGTGCCAGTAGCTTACAGTCTGCAGGGGGCGCGTTCGGCAGTCAGCCCCAGCATTTT | CASSLQSAGGAFGSQPQHF
. | . | TRBJ1-3 | TRBV28 | TGTGCCAGCAGTTTATCCGGACAGTACTCTGGAAACACCATATATTTT | CASSLSGQYSGNTIYF
. | . | TRBJ1-1 | TRBV29-1 | TGCAGCGTTGGAAAGGGGGGCACTGAAGCTTTCTTT | CSVGKGGTEAFF
. | . | TRBJ2-7 | TRBV7-2 | TGTGCCAGCAGCTTAAATGGCAGGTCAGGGGTGGACGAGCAGTACTTC | CASSLNGRSGVDEQYF
. | . | TRBJ2-1 | TRBV30 | TGTGCCTGGAGTAGGGACTACAATGAGCAGTTCTTC | CAWSRDYNEQFF
. | TRBD1 | TRBJ1-3 | TRBV10-3 | TGTGCCACCGGACAGGGCTTCTCTGGAAACACCATATATTTT | CATGQGFSGNTIYF
once | . | TRBJ1-3 | TRBV28 | TGTGCCAGCAGTTCCTCAGGGCCCGGAAACACCATATATTTT | CASSSSGPGNTIYF
. | . | TRBJ2-1 | TRBV29-1 | TGCAGCACCCGACGAGGCAATGAGCAGTTCTTC | CSTRRGNEQFF
. | TRBD1 | TRBJ2-7 | TRBV28 | TGTGCCAGCAGTGCCCGGACAGGGTCGGGGGAGCAGTACTTC | CASSARTGSGEQYF
. | . | TRBJ2-5 | TRBV9 | TGTGCCAGCAGCGTAGCCCCGCTAGTTGGCCAAGAGACCCAGTACTTC | CASSVAPLVGQETQYF
. | . | TRBJ1-6 | TRBV6-5 | TGTGCCAGCAGTTATCAGACACCGAATTCACCCCTCCACTTT | CASSYQTPNSPLHF
. | . | TRBJ1-1 | TRBV9 | TGTGCCAGCAGCGTAGGACAGGTGGACACTGAAGCTTTCTTT | CASSVGQVDTEAFF
. | TRBD1 | TRBJ1-5 | TRBV27 | TGTGCCAGCAGGCGGACAGGGCATCAGCCCCAGCATTTT | CASRRTGHQPQHF
. | . | TRBJ1-2 | TRBV28 | TGTGCCAGCAGTTTAGGACAGACCTATGGCTACACCTTC | CASSLGQTYGYTF
. | TRBD2 | TRBJ2-7 | TRBV3-1/TRBV3-2 | TGTGCCAGCAGCCAAGTTCTAGCGGTGCCGACCTACGAGCAGTACTTC | CASSQVLAVPTYEQYF
. | TRBD1 | TRBJ1-5 | TRBV19 | TGTGCCAGTAGTATTTCGACAGGGGTAAATCAGCCCCAGCATTTT | CASSISTGVNQPQHF
. | TRBD1 | TRBJ1-5 | TRBV2 | TGTGCCAGCAGCTATACCGACAGGGGCGGTCAGCCCCAGCATTTT | CASSYTDRGGQPQHF
. | TRBD1 | TRBJ2-7 | TRBV28 | TGTGCCAGCACACCGACAGGGGTGGGAGGCGAGCAGTACTTC | CASTPTGVGGEQYF
. | TRBD2 | TRBJ2-2 | TRBV7-3 | TGTGCCAGCAGCCCAGGACTAGCTGTTACCGGGGAGCTGTTTTTT | CASSPGLAVTGELFF
. | TRBD2 | TRBJ2-1 | TRBV2 | TGTGCCAGCAGTGAACTAGCGGGAGCGGTCTACAATGAGCAGTTCTTC | CASSELAGAVYNEQFF
once | TRBD2 | TRBJ2-7 | TRBV27 | TGTGCCAGCAGTGATGACCTCCGAGCGGGAGGGGTCTACGAGCAGTACTTC | CASSDDLRAGGVYEQYF
. | . | TRBJ2-5 | TRBV15 | TGTGCCACCAGCAGAGCGGGAAGGGGCCGGGAGACCCAGTACTTC | CATSRAGRGRETQYF
. | . | TRBJ1-2 | TRBV14 | TGTGCCAGCAGCCAAGTGATTTACGGTTCTGGCTACACCTTC | CASSQVIYGSGYTF
few | . | TRBJ1-1 | TRBV7-2 | TGTGCCAGCAGCTATGGACTTAGCACTGAAGCTTTCTTT | CASSYGLSTEAFF
once | . | TRBJ2-1 | TRBV11-2 | TGTGCCAGCAGCTCCCAAAGACTAGCCTACAATGAGCAGTTCTTC | CASSSQRLAYNEQFF
few | . | TRBJ1-3 | TRBV6-5 | TGTGCCAGCAGTCCCGGGGTTCAAAACACCATATATTTT | CASSPGVQNTIYF
. | TRBD1 | TRBJ2-4 | TRBV5-1 | TGCGCCAGCAGCTTGGATCACGGGACAGGGGGAAAAAACATTCAGTACTTC | CASSLDHGTGGKNIQYF